There are many counts of the clone carrying this TCR beta chain. Its antigen remains unidentified. This record comes from a study of regulatory T cells in long-lasting Graves disease. Study-wide findings and caveats: The study found persistent patients shared more public clonotypes (more than 2,500) than new patients (nearly 1,000).

Time point noted: newly diagnosed GD, antithyroid drugs for less than 3 months. Preparation of the TCR library used RNA extracted from PBMCs. Building the TCR beta libraries relied on iRepertoire HTBI primers, and CDR3 regions underwent Arm-PCR. In TCRdb, the multiplex PCR reads were re-called with MiXCR into one record per CDR3 protein. This table has 350,000 to 400,000 distinct CDR3 sequences, around 16% appearing once. In germline, CDR1 is MGHRA, CDR2 YSYEKL. CDR3 length: 15 amino acids. With 1 base clipped from V and 3 bases from J, the junction kept 4 bases outside the gene matches. The rearrangement uses TRBV4-1 and TRBJ2-7; TRBD2 matches 9 bases. The specimen comprised peripheral blood mononuclear cells (PBMCs), sampled at new diagnosis, from a patient treated with antithyroid drugs. The receptor comes from a female donor with Graves disease. The CDR3 coding sequence is TGCGCCAGCAGCCAAGGGGGTAGCGGGGGCTACGAGCAGTACTTC. Its protein is CASSQGGSGGYEQYF.